Listed below are T cell receptor beta chains from one sample, sequenced in a study of response to subunit inactivated influenza vaccine. TCRdb fed the RT-PCR reads into MiXCR, producing one record per CDR3 protein. The repertoire consists of hundreds of thousands of distinct CDR3 sequences, with around 15% occurring once and the leading ten covering 7.5% to 8%. The specimen was PBMCs from blood, collected 14 days before vaccination. These receptors originate from a man aged 45 to 65 who received an inactivated influenza vaccine. Both conserved end residues are part of each CDR3. D genes are given only for firm matches. Clone size is shown for a subset of rows, as once, few, many or a class of expanded clone.

j_call: TRBJ2-7
d_call: TRBD1
clone_size: few
v_call: TRBV14
cdr3_nt: TGTGCCAGCAGCGCGATATACCCGGACAGGGACCACGAGCAGTACTTC
cdr3_aa: CASSAIYPDRDHEQYF

j_call: TRBJ1-1
d_call: .
clone_size: few
v_call: TRBV15
cdr3_nt: TGTGCCACCAGCAGCGACAGGCGATTGAACACTGAAGCTTTCTTT
cdr3_aa: CATSSDRRLNTEAFF

j_call: TRBJ2-3
d_call: .
clone_size: .
v_call: TRBV29-1
cdr3_nt: TGCAGCGTCCCCCGGGACACCCCCACAGATACGCAGTATTTT
cdr3_aa: CSVPRDTPTDTQYF

j_call: TRBJ2-3
d_call: .
clone_size: few
v_call: TRBV12-3/TRBV12-4
cdr3_nt: TGTGCCAGCGACAGCGGGAGCACAGATACGCAGTATTTT
cdr3_aa: CASDSGSTDTQYF

j_call: TRBJ2-1
d_call: .
clone_size: .
v_call: TRBV15
cdr3_nt: TGTGCCACCAGCAGAGATTTTACAAACTATAACAATGAGCAGTTCTTC
cdr3_aa: CATSRDFTNYNNEQFF

j_call: TRBJ2-4
d_call: TRBD2
clone_size: .
v_call: TRBV20-1
cdr3_nt: TGCAGTGCTGCGATCGGGGGGGTGTCCAAAAACATTCAGTACTTC
cdr3_aa: CSAAIGGVSKNIQYF

j_call: TRBJ1-1
d_call: .
clone_size: .
v_call: TRBV5-1
cdr3_nt: TGCGCCAGCAGCATTTCGACAGCAATGAACACTGAAGCTTTCTTT
cdr3_aa: CASSISTAMNTEAFF

j_call: TRBJ2-2
d_call: TRBD2
clone_size: few
v_call: TRBV30
cdr3_nt: TGTGCCTGGACCGGACTAGCGGGAGTCGTCACCGGGGAGCTGTTTTTT
cdr3_aa: CAWTGLAGVVTGELFF

j_call: TRBJ1-2
d_call: TRBD1
clone_size: few
v_call: TRBV11-2
cdr3_nt: TGTGCCAGCAGACAAACGCCGGGACAGGAGTTCTTTTACTATGGCTACACCTTC
cdr3_aa: CASRQTPGQEFFYYGYTF

j_call: TRBJ2-1
d_call: .
clone_size: .
v_call: TRBV20-1
cdr3_nt: TGCAGTGCTACATCCGAGGGCAGGTTATTAAATGAGCAGTTCTTC
cdr3_aa: CSATSEGRLLNEQFF

j_call: TRBJ2-7
d_call: .
clone_size: .
v_call: TRBV29-1
cdr3_nt: TGCAGCGTTGGGTACGACTACGAGCAGTACTTC
cdr3_aa: CSVGYDYEQYF

j_call: TRBJ1-6
d_call: TRBD1
clone_size: few
v_call: TRBV3-1
cdr3_nt: TGTGCCAGCAGCCAAGGACAGGGGTATTCACCCCTCCACTTT
cdr3_aa: CASSQGQGYSPLHF

j_call: TRBJ2-2
d_call: TRBD1
clone_size: .
v_call: TRBV4-2
cdr3_nt: TGTGCCAGCAGCCACCCCAGGGGGCGTGAGCTGTTTTTT
cdr3_aa: CASSHPRGRELFF

j_call: TRBJ1-5
d_call: .
clone_size: few
v_call: TRBV20-1
cdr3_nt: TGCAGTGCTAGAGATGACGTAAATCAGCCCCAGCATTTT
cdr3_aa: CSARDDVNQPQHF

j_call: TRBJ2-4
d_call: .
clone_size: few
v_call: TRBV7-9
cdr3_nt: TGTGCCAGCAGCTTAGAGTCTGGGAAAAACATTCAGTACTTC
cdr3_aa: CASSLESGKNIQYF

j_call: TRBJ1-5
d_call: TRBD1
clone_size: many
v_call: TRBV6-5
cdr3_nt: TGTGCCAGCAGTTACGGACAGGGAAATTTACAGCCCCAGCATTTT
cdr3_aa: CASSYGQGNLQPQHF

j_call: TRBJ2-1
d_call: .
clone_size: .
v_call: TRBV2
cdr3_nt: TGTGCCCGAGGGACAATTAACAATGAGCAGTTCTTC
cdr3_aa: CARGTINNEQFF

j_call: TRBJ2-7
d_call: .
clone_size: .
v_call: TRBV4-3
cdr3_nt: TGCGCCAGCAGCCAAGGTCGGGGTGGCCCCTACGAGCAGTACTTC
cdr3_aa: CASSQGRGGPYEQYF

j_call: TRBJ2-7
d_call: .
clone_size: .
v_call: TRBV24-1
cdr3_nt: TGTGCCACCAGTGATGGCAAAGCCTACGAGCAGTACTTC
cdr3_aa: CATSDGKAYEQYF

j_call: TRBJ2-5
d_call: .
clone_size: many
v_call: TRBV7-9
cdr3_nt: TGTGCCAGCAGCCCGCCCTTCCGGACGGCTATTGGGTCCCAGTACTTC
cdr3_aa: CASSPPFRTAIGSQYF

j_call: TRBJ2-3
d_call: .
clone_size: .
v_call: TRBV7-2
cdr3_nt: TGTGCCAGCAGCCCGAACTTATTATTAGATACGCAGTATTTT
cdr3_aa: CASSPNLLLDTQYF

j_call: TRBJ1-6
d_call: .
clone_size: few
v_call: TRBV5-1
cdr3_nt: TGCGCCAGCAGCTTGCACCTCGGCGCGAATTCACCCCTCCACTTT
cdr3_aa: CASSLHLGANSPLHF

j_call: TRBJ2-1
d_call: .
clone_size: few
v_call: TRBV15
cdr3_nt: TGTGCCACCAGCAGAGATCTCCCCGGCAGGGGGGCCTACAATGAGCAGTTCTTC
cdr3_aa: CATSRDLPGRGAYNEQFF

j_call: TRBJ1-5
d_call: .
clone_size: few
v_call: TRBV4-2
cdr3_nt: TGTGCCAGCAGCCAAGGCCAGGGTTGGGACCAGCCCCAGCATTTT
cdr3_aa: CASSQGQGWDQPQHF

j_call: TRBJ2-7
d_call: .
clone_size: few
v_call: TRBV2
cdr3_nt: TGTGCCAGCAGTTGGACTGAAACCTACGAGCAGTACTTC
cdr3_aa: CASSWTETYEQYF

j_call: TRBJ1-1
d_call: TRBD1
clone_size: few
v_call: TRBV11-2
cdr3_nt: TGTGCCAGCAGCCCCATGACAGGGTGGGACACTGAAGCTTTCTTT
cdr3_aa: CASSPMTGWDTEAFF

j_call: TRBJ1-5
d_call: .
clone_size: few
v_call: TRBV12-3/TRBV12-4
cdr3_nt: TGTGCCAGCAGTCAAACCCCCGGGGGCGGGCAGCCCCAGCATTTT
cdr3_aa: CASSQTPGGGQPQHF

j_call: TRBJ2-7
d_call: .
clone_size: .
v_call: TRBV29-1
cdr3_nt: TGCAGCGTGGCCGGGACGGAGTCACCCTACGAGCAGTACTTC
cdr3_aa: CSVAGTESPYEQYF

j_call: TRBJ1-2
d_call: .
clone_size: many
v_call: TRBV20-1
cdr3_nt: TGCAGTGCTAGACCTAACACGAGAAGTGGTGGCTACACCTTC
cdr3_aa: CSARPNTRSGGYTF

j_call: TRBJ1-4
d_call: .
clone_size: many
v_call: TRBV20-1
cdr3_nt: TGCAGTGCCCCGAGGGGTACAACTAATGAAAAACTGTTTTTT
cdr3_aa: CSAPRGTTNEKLFF

j_call: TRBJ2-7
d_call: TRBD2
clone_size: many
v_call: TRBV7-9
cdr3_nt: TGTGCCAGCAGCTTTGGGCTAGCGGGGTACTCCTACGAGCAGTACTTC
cdr3_aa: CASSFGLAGYSYEQYF

j_call: TRBJ1-1
d_call: .
clone_size: .
v_call: TRBV7-9
cdr3_nt: TGTGCCAGCAGCTATGGGACATCGAACACTGAAGCTTTCTTT
cdr3_aa: CASSYGTSNTEAFF

j_call: TRBJ2-1
d_call: .
clone_size: .
v_call: TRBV15
cdr3_nt: TGTGCCACTAAGAACGGGGGCTACTACAATGAGCAGTTCTTC
cdr3_aa: CATKNGGYYNEQFF

j_call: TRBJ2-2
d_call: .
clone_size: few
v_call: TRBV7-9
cdr3_nt: TGTGCCAGCAGCTTCGACTTTTCCACCGGGGAGCTGTTTTTT
cdr3_aa: CASSFDFSTGELFF

j_call: TRBJ1-2
d_call: .
clone_size: .
v_call: TRBV12-3/TRBV12-4
cdr3_nt: TGTGCCAGCAGACCCGCAAATAACTATGGCTACACCTTC
cdr3_aa: CASRPANNYGYTF

j_call: TRBJ2-7
d_call: .
clone_size: .
v_call: TRBV7-2
cdr3_nt: TGTGCCAGCAGCTCCCCTGCGGGCGAGCAGTACTTC
cdr3_aa: CASSSPAGEQYF

j_call: TRBJ1-1
d_call: TRBD1
clone_size: .
v_call: TRBV29-1
cdr3_nt: TGCAGCGCCTTTGGGGGTCCGGGACAGGGGGCGAGTGGCACTGAAGCTTTCTTT
cdr3_aa: CSAFGGPGQGASGTEAFF

j_call: TRBJ2-5
d_call: TRBD2
clone_size: few
v_call: TRBV5-1
cdr3_nt: TGCGCCAGCAGCTTGACACCTAGCGGGACCCTGGTGGAGACCCAGTACTTC
cdr3_aa: CASSLTPSGTLVETQYF

j_call: TRBJ2-1
d_call: .
clone_size: .
v_call: TRBV24-1
cdr3_nt: TGTGCCACCAGTGACTCGACAGGTAGGCCGCACAATGAGCAGTTCTTC
cdr3_aa: CATSDSTGRPHNEQFF

j_call: TRBJ2-5
d_call: TRBD1
clone_size: many
v_call: TRBV28
cdr3_nt: TGTGCCAGCAGTGCGGACAGGGTAGAGACCCAGTACTTC
cdr3_aa: CASSADRVETQYF

j_call: TRBJ2-7
d_call: TRBD1
clone_size: few
v_call: TRBV7-2
cdr3_nt: TGTGCCAGCAGCTTAGATGGGACAGGGTCCTACGAGCAGTACTTC
cdr3_aa: CASSLDGTGSYEQYF

j_call: TRBJ1-6
d_call: .
clone_size: few
v_call: TRBV20-1
cdr3_nt: TGCAGCCCATTCAGGGCGAATAATTCACCCCTCCACTTT
cdr3_aa: CSPFRANNSPLHF

j_call: TRBJ2-1
d_call: .
clone_size: many
v_call: TRBV7-2
cdr3_nt: TGTGCCAGCAGCCCTGATCCTTACAATGAGCAGTTCTTC
cdr3_aa: CASSPDPYNEQFF

j_call: TRBJ2-5
d_call: .
clone_size: few
v_call: TRBV10-2
cdr3_nt: TGCGCCAGCAGTGGCGGCACTACCGGGGCGGAGACCCAGTACTTC
cdr3_aa: CASSGGTTGAETQYF

j_call: TRBJ2-3
d_call: .
clone_size: .
v_call: TRBV20-1
cdr3_nt: TGCAGTGCTAGAGAGATGATACGGGGGACCACAGATACGCAGTATTTT
cdr3_aa: CSAREMIRGTTDTQYF

j_call: TRBJ2-6
d_call: .
clone_size: .
v_call: TRBV5-4
cdr3_nt: TGTGCCAGCGCCCAGACACCAAGCTCTGGGGCCAACGTCCTGACTTTC
cdr3_aa: CASAQTPSSGANVLTF

j_call: TRBJ2-3
d_call: TRBD2
clone_size: .
v_call: TRBV25-1
cdr3_nt: TGTGCCAGCAGTGAGGGTCGGCTAGCGGGGGTCGGAGATACGCAGTATTTT
cdr3_aa: CASSEGRLAGVGDTQYF

j_call: TRBJ2-7
d_call: TRBD1
clone_size: few
v_call: TRBV7-7
cdr3_nt: TGTGCTAGCAGCTTAGGGACAGGGGATGCCTACGAGCAGTACTTC
cdr3_aa: CASSLGTGDAYEQYF

j_call: TRBJ1-5
d_call: TRBD1
clone_size: .
v_call: TRBV6-1
cdr3_nt: TGTGCCAGCACAGGGACAGGGGGTAGGCAGCCCCAGCATTTT
cdr3_aa: CASTGTGGRQPQHF

j_call: TRBJ2-3
d_call: TRBD2
clone_size: few
v_call: TRBV4-3
cdr3_nt: TGCGCCAGCAGCCAAACTCCGGGACTAGCGGGGGGGCCGGTAGATACGCAGTATTTT
cdr3_aa: CASSQTPGLAGGPVDTQYF

j_call: TRBJ2-4
d_call: TRBD1
clone_size: .
v_call: TRBV5-6
cdr3_nt: TGTGCCAGCAGCCCCTTGACAGGGGAAAACATTCAGTACTTC
cdr3_aa: CASSPLTGENIQYF

j_call: TRBJ1-2
d_call: .
clone_size: few
v_call: TRBV7-2
cdr3_nt: TGTGCCAGCAGCTGGGGGGGCGGAAAGGGCTACACCTTC
cdr3_aa: CASSWGGGKGYTF